This is a list of T cell receptor beta chains from one sample in a study of read filtering for tumor transcriptome and immune sequencing. MiXCR was run by TCRdb on the reads, yielding one entry per CDR3 protein. Among approximately 60,000 distinct CDR3 sequences, 20% to 25% were seen once, and the ten largest hold 17%. The sample was a population of CD138-negative cells sorted from bone marrow. The receptors derive from a donor aged 40 or older with multiple myeloma. The CDR3 runs from the conserved cysteine through the conserved F or W. A D gene is named only where the DNA matches it firmly. The size entry is marked missing in some rows and otherwise reads once, few, many or a size class.

>TRBJ2-1|TRBV7-9|many|TRBD2
CASSSISGSSYNEQFF
TGTGCCAGCAGCTCGATTAGCGGGAGCTCCTACAATGAGCAGTTCTTC
>TRBJ1-4|TRBV12-3/TRBV12-4|NA|TRBD1
CASSVQGAREKLFF
TGTGCCAGCAGTGTACAGGGGGCTAGGGAAAAACTGTTTTTT
>TRBJ2-2|TRBV28|many|TRBD2
CASSKVILAGDQVTGELFF
TGTGCCAGCAGTAAAGTTATCCTAGCGGGAGATCAGGTCACCGGGGAGCTGTTTTTT
>TRBJ2-1|TRBV24-1|many|NA
CATSDGLGGNEQFF
TGTGCCACCAGTGATGGCCTGGGGGGCAATGAGCAGTTCTTC
>TRBJ2-2|TRBV6-4|NA|NA
CASTGTPGTGELFF
TGTGCCAGCACCGGGACTCCCGGCACCGGGGAGCTGTTTTTT
>TRBJ2-2|TRBV2|many|TRBD1
CASRSRGRTGELFF
TGTGCCAGCCGGTCGAGGGGGCGGACCGGGGAGCTGTTTTTT
>TRBJ2-7|TRBV18|many|NA
CASSQRAGYEQYF
TGTGCCAGCTCACAGCGCGCGGGCTACGAGCAGTACTTC
>TRBJ2-3|TRBV7-9|many|NA
CASSRTSTDTQYF
TGTGCCAGCAGCAGAACTAGCACAGATACGCAGTATTTT
>TRBJ1-1|TRBV7-9|NA|NA
CASSWGNTEAFF
TGTGCCAGCAGCTGGGGGAACACTGAAGCTTTCTTT
>TRBJ1-1|TRBV11-2|many|NA
CASSLDPYTEAFF
TGTGCCAGCAGCTTAGACCCATACACTGAAGCTTTCTTT
>TRBJ1-1|TRBV5-1|many|NA
CASRPNVRALNTEAFF
TGCGCCAGCAGACCTAACGTCCGGGCTTTGAACACTGAAGCTTTCTTT
>TRBJ2-2|TRBV9|many|TRBD2
CASSKNSGRAEAGELFF
TGTGCCAGCAGCAAGAATAGCGGGAGGGCCGAGGCCGGGGAGCTGTTTTTT
>TRBJ1-1|TRBV12-3/TRBV12-4|many|NA
CASSPLSLIGEAFF
TGTGCCAGCAGCCCCCTTAGTCTCATAGGTGAAGCTTTCTTT
>TRBJ2-3|TRBV3-1|many|TRBD2
CASSQVAGGPTDTQYF
TGTGCCAGCAGCCAAGTTGCGGGAGGGCCCACAGATACGCAGTATTTT
>TRBJ2-5|TRBV6-2/TRBV6-3|few|TRBD2
CASSPRGGRGETQYF
TGTGCCAGCAGTCCCCGGGGAGGGAGGGGAGAGACCCAGTACTTC
>TRBJ2-2|TRBV5-1|many|NA
CASSLDRGRAGELFF
TGCGCCAGCAGCTTGGACAGGGGGAGGGCCGGGGAGCTGTTTTTT